This T cell receptor (beta chain) was sequenced during a study of blood T cell repertoires in COVID-19. This CDR3 has 13 amino acids. J lost 4 bases, V lost 4 bases, and 2 bases had no gene match. Germline lookup yields CDR1 SGHRS and CDR2 YFSETQ. Assay: immunoSEQ multiplex PCR; the TCRdb copy retains only in-frame clones and omits some. Among approximately 240,000 clones listed, under 90% were seen once. As concerns this clone: Other DNA sequences of this sample code for an identical CDR3.

Sequencing was carried out using peripheral blood. The receptor was isolated from a woman aged 55 to 70 who had recovered from COVID-19. The rearrangement links TRBV5-1 to TRBJ2-7; the match to TRBD1 covers 10 bases. CDR3 nucleotides: TGCGCCAGCAGCGGGGACAGGGGTTACGAGCAGTACTTC. This encodes CASSGDRGYEQYF.